Listed below are T cell receptor beta chains from one sample, sequenced in a study of Ad26.COV2.S vaccination and SARS-CoV-2 variants. Data came from immunoSEQ multiplex PCR; TCRdb stores just in-frame clones and leaves some out. The sample includes fewer than 500,000 clones, 89% of them seen just once. The source material was peripheral blood, sampled in a trial of Ad26.COV2.S vaccine versus placebo. These receptor sequences come from a person between 18 and 59 years old who received the Ad26.COV2.S COVID-19 vaccine or a placebo. The CDR3 runs from the conserved cysteine through the conserved F or W. Fields, in order: clone size, J gene, V gene, D gene, CDR3 DNA, CDR3 protein. D genes are given only for firm matches. Expanded clones are given a class, and other clones once, few, many or no size at all.

few,TRBJ1-2,TRBV18,-,TGTGCCAGCTCACCGGGGGGAAACTATGGCTACACCTTC,CASSPGGNYGYTF
-,TRBJ1-1,TRBV19,-,TGTGCCAGTAGTATAGCTGGGGCGATCACTGAAGCTTTCTTT,CASSIAGAITEAFF
-,TRBJ2-1,TRBV9,TRBD1,TGTGCCAGCAGCGGGCAGGGGGCTAAGGGGGCACCTTACAATGAGCAGTTCTTC,CASSGQGAKGAPYNEQFF
-,TRBJ2-3,TRBV9,-,TGTGCCAGCAGCGATGGAATTGGTACGCAGTATTTT,CASSDGIGTQYF
few,TRBJ2-3,TRBV5-1,-,TGCGCCAGCAGCTTGGGTAGCACAGATACGCAGTATTTT,CASSLGSTDTQYF
-,TRBJ2-7,TRBV27,-,TGTGCCAGCAAAATAGACAGAATCCAGGGGGAGCAGTACTTC,CASKIDRIQGEQYF
-,TRBJ2-2,TRBV4-2,-,TGTGCTACCTACGCGGAGAACACCGGGGAGCTGTTTTTT,CATYAENTGELFF
once,TRBJ1-3,TRBV7-8,-,TGTGCCAGCAGCCCGTGGGCGGCCTCTGGAAACACCATATATTTT,CASSPWAASGNTIYF
-,TRBJ2-5,TRBV5-1,TRBD2,TGCGCCAGCAAATCTACTAGCGGGGGGTACCAAGAGACCCAGTACTTC,CASKSTSGGYQETQYF
once,TRBJ2-5,TRBV7-9,-,TGTGCCAGCAGCTTAGGGGGTGTAGAGACCCAGTACTTC,CASSLGGVETQYF
once,TRBJ2-1,TRBV6-6,-,TGTGCCAGCAGTTACCCGGACTCGTACAATGAGCAGTTCTTC,CASSYPDSYNEQFF
-,TRBJ1-3,TRBV6-5,TRBD1,TGTGCCAGCAGTAAGTGGGACAGGCCTGGAAACACCATATATTTT,CASSKWDRPGNTIYF
once,TRBJ2-5,TRBV18,-,TGTGCCAGCTCCTCCCGAGCTAAAGAGACCCAGTACTTC,CASSSRAKETQYF
-,TRBJ1-2,TRBV7-2,-,TGTGCCAGCAGCTTAGGTGACTCGGACTACACCTTC,CASSLGDSDYTF
-,TRBJ2-7,TRBV10-3,TRBD1,TGTGCCATCTTAACCTCCAGACAGGGGGCTCAAGAGCAGTACTTC,CAILTSRQGAQEQYF
-,TRBJ2-4,TRBV5-5,-,TGTGCCAGCACCATACAGCTAGCCAAAAACATTCAGTACTTC,CASTIQLAKNIQYF
few,TRBJ2-6,TRBV5-1,-,TGCGCCAGCAGCTTAAATTTCCCCTCTGGGGCCAACGTCCTGACTTTC,CASSLNFPSGANVLTF
-,TRBJ2-7,TRBV4-2,-,TGTGCCAGCAGCCAAGTAGACGGAAACTACGAGCAGTACTTC,CASSQVDGNYEQYF
-,TRBJ1-2,TRBV28,-,TGTGCCAGCAGTTTATATCAGAAAAACTATGGCTACACCTTC,CASSLYQKNYGYTF
-,TRBJ2-5,TRBV5-1,-,TGCGCCAGCAGCTTGGAAAAGACCCAGTACTTC,CASSLEKTQYF
-,TRBJ2-3,TRBV5-1,TRBD1,TGCGCCAGCAGCCGCCGACAGGGGTACACAGATACGCAGTATTTT,CASSRRQGYTDTQYF
-,TRBJ2-4,TRBV7-3,-,TGTGCCAGCAGCTCGTTTGATGGGAAAAACATTCAGTACTTC,CASSSFDGKNIQYF
-,TRBJ2-5,TRBV4-1,TRBD1,TGCGCCAGCAGCCAAGACGGACGGACAGGGACGGAGACCCAGTACTTC,CASSQDGRTGTETQYF
-,TRBJ1-6,TRBV19,TRBD1,TGTGCCCTAGCACCGACAGGGGGGAATTCACCCCTCCACTTT,CALAPTGGNSPLHF
-,TRBJ1-1,TRBV6-5,-,TGTGCCAGCAGTTCCCTCCGGGACACTCGATTAGGAGCTTTCTTT,CASSSLRDTRLGAFF
-,TRBJ1-3,TRBV28,-,TGTGCCACCACCGTCGAGGGCCGGGGGGCGGATGGAAACACCATATATTTT,CATTVEGRGADGNTIYF
-,TRBJ2-1,TRBV7-6,-,TGTGCCAGCAGCTCCCCTCACGGTGGACGCAATGAGCAGTTCTTC,CASSSPHGGRNEQFF
-,TRBJ1-6,TRBV6-2/TRBV6-3,-,TGTGCCAGCAGTTACTCGAGGAATTCACCCCTCCACTTT,CASSYSRNSPLHF
-,TRBJ2-2,TRBV7-2,TRBD1,TGTGCCAGCAGCTTAGCGGGACAGGGGTTCGCCGGGGAGCTGTTTTTT,CASSLAGQGFAGELFF
-,TRBJ2-1,TRBV18,-,TGTGCCAGCTCACCTAGGATTTCTGGATCGGAGCAGTTCTTC,CASSPRISGSEQFF
-,TRBJ2-1,TRBV2,TRBD2,TGTGCCAGCAGCAGACCGGGACTAAGGTCAGTTGAGCAGTTCTTC,CASSRPGLRSVEQFF
-,TRBJ2-1,TRBV24-1,TRBD1,TGTGCCACCAGTGCAACCTTGACAGGGAAGGTGGATGAGCAGTTCTTC,CATSATLTGKVDEQFF
once,TRBJ1-3,TRBV6-5,-,TGTGCCAGCAGGTCCGACAACCTTGGAAACACCATATATTTT,CASRSDNLGNTIYF
-,TRBJ1-5,TRBV7-3,TRBD1,TGTGCCAGCAGCCGGGACAGAAATCAGCCCCAGCATTTT,CASSRDRNQPQHF
-,TRBJ1-4,TRBV6-1,-,TGTGCCAGCAGTGAAGCCCGGGGGACTAATGAAAAACTGTTTTTT,CASSEARGTNEKLFF
-,TRBJ2-1,TRBV7-9,-,TGTGCCAGCAGCTTCGACTTGAGTTACAATGAGCAGTTCTTC,CASSFDLSYNEQFF
-,TRBJ1-1,TRBV29-1,-,TGCAGCGCTGAAGGAGGGGTAGACACTGAAGCTTTCTTT,CSAEGGVDTEAFF
-,TRBJ2-2,TRBV6-2/TRBV6-3,TRBD1,TGTGCCAGCAGTACAGGGGTCAGGGAGCTGTTTTTT,CASSTGVRELFF
-,TRBJ1-4,TRBV30,TRBD1,TGTGCCTGGAGTGTTTACAGGGGTGGTGAAAAACTGTTTTTT,CAWSVYRGGEKLFF
-,TRBJ2-1,TRBV5-1,-,TGCGCCAGCAGCGCCGCACTCCTCGGGCGGTCCTACAATGAGCAGTTCTTC,CASSAALLGRSYNEQFF